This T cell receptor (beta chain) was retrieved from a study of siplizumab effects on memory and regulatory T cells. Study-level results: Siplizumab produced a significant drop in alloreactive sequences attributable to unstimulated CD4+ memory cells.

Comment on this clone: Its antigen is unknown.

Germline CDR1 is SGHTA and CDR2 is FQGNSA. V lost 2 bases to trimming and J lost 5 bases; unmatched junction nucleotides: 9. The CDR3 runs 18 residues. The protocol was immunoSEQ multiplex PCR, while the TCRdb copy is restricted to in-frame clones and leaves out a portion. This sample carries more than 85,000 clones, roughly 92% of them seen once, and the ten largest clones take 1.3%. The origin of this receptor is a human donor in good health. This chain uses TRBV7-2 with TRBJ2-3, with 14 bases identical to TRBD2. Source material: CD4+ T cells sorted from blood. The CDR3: CASSLRTSGRPREDTQYF. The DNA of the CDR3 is TGTGCCAGCAGCTTAAGGACTAGCGGGAGGCCACGGGAAGATACGCAGTATTTT.